A single sample is the source of the 15 T cell receptor beta chains below, sequenced in a study of cytomegalovirus exposure and HLA in healthy donors. PCR used 60 Vbeta primers and 13 Jbeta primers. Produced via immunoSEQ multiplex PCR; TCRdb's table is partial and in-frame only. This sample has 100,000 to 150,000 clones; roughly 70% occur once, and the top ten carry 6.6%. Sequenced input: PBMCs. Source of these receptors: a middle-aged man in good health and CMV-seropositive.

This sequence joins TRBV5-1 and TRBJ1-1; 8 bases are shared with TRBD1. V lost 3 bases and J lost 3; bases outside the gene matches: 7. The CDR3 covers 15 residues. Germline lookup yields CDR1 SGHRS and CDR2 YFSETQ. CDR3 sequence reads: CASSYRTGMHTEAFF. CDR3 DNA: TGCGCCAGCAGCTACCGGACAGGGATGCACACTGAAGCTTTCTTT.

The chain recombines TRBV7-9 with TRBJ1-1, with D unresolved. V was trimmed by 11 bases and J by 5 bases, leaving 9 bases between them. This CDR3 contains 10 residues. Looked up from germline, CDR1 is SEHNR and CDR2 is FQNEAQ (reference sequence). CDR3 sequence (DNA): TGTGCCTCAGCGGGGACTGAAGCTTTCTTT. Protein product: CASAGTEAFF.

The rearrangement links TRBV28 to TRBJ1-2, with D tentatively TRBD1 (5 bases). Trimming removed 8 bases at V and 4 bases at J, with 17 bases between. The CDR3 consists of 14 residues. Germline V lookup: CDR1 MDHEN, CDR2 SYDVKM. In DNA, the CDR3 is TGTGCCAGCGCCTGGGCAGGGATTATCTATGGCTACACCTTC. It translates to CASAWAGIIYGYTF.

V and J are TRBV7-9 and TRBJ2-7; 9 bases map to TRBD1. This CDR3 has 14 residues. V trimming: 6 bases; J trimming: 5 bases; junction bases outside the gene matches: 8. Germline lookup yields CDR1 SEHNR and CDR2 FQNEAQ (reference sequence). The chain's CDR3 is CASRPGTGSDEQYF. The CDR3, as DNA: TGTGCCAGCAGACCCGGGACAGGGTCCGACGAGCAGTACTTC.

The table lists this clone with a few counts. Other nucleotide sequences from this sample produce the same CDR3. The chain combines TRBV5-5 with TRBJ2-3, with D possibly TRBD1 on 5 matching bases. CDR3 length equals 14 residues. V was cut by 0 bases and J by 6 bases, with 11 bases left in between. Germline-derived CDR1 and CDR2 are SGHKS and YYEKEE (reference sequence). In nucleotides, the CDR3 is TGTGCCAGCAGCTTGGAGTCAGGGTGGGATACGCAGTATTTT. As protein: CASSLESGWDTQYF.

The chain has TRBV5-1 and TRBJ1-5; the match to TRBD1 covers 8 bases. This CDR3 is built from 15 residues. V dropped 5 bases and J dropped 3; count of bases not matched to a gene: 7. The germline V gene encodes CDR1 SGHRS and CDR2 YFSETQ. CDR3: CASRSGQGPNQPQHF. The CDR3 nucleotides read TGCGCCAGCAGATCAGGACAGGGACCCAATCAGCCCCAGCATTTT.

V usage is TRBV10-1 and J usage is TRBJ2-5; the match to TRBD1 covers 10 bases. The length of the CDR3 is 14 residues. From germline, CDR1 is WNHNN and CDR2 SYGVQD (reference sequence). After removal of 6 bases from V and 7 bases from J, the junction contained 8 bases not matched to a gene. The DNA for the CDR3 is TGCGCCAGCAGCCCCGGGACAGGGGTCGGGACCCAGTACTTC. Translated, it gives CASSPGTGVGTQYF.

The gene calls are TRBV5-4 and TRBJ2-7; 8 bases are a match to TRBD2. The CDR3 is made up of 14 amino acids. Trimming took 3 bases from V and 5 from J; bases not matched to a gene: 7. Germline assignment: CDR1 SGHNT and CDR2 YYREEE (reference sequence). The CDR3 loop is CASSSPSGSNEQYF. The CDR3 DNA reads as TGTGCCAGCAGCTCACCTAGCGGGTCGAACGAGCAGTACTTC.

This clone was recorded only once. The rearrangement uses TRBV10-3 and TRBJ2-7; the match to TRBD1 covers 8 bases. V gave up 2 bases and J gave up 12 bases; unmatched junction bases: 6. Per the germline V gene, CDR1 is ENHRY and CDR2 is SYGVKD. This CDR3 region has 12 residues. The CDR3 reads CAISEGTGGGYF. CDR3 DNA: TGTGCCATCAGTGAGGGGACAGGAGGTGGGTACTTC.

V and J are TRBV5-1 and TRBJ2-7; D remains unclear. V was trimmed by 0 bases and J by 7 bases, leaving 8 bases between them. The germline V gene has CDR1 SGHRS and CDR2 YFSETQ. The CDR3 runs to 12 residues. CDR3: CASSLDLGEQYF. DNA of the CDR3: TGCGCCAGCAGCTTGGACCTCGGGGAGCAGTACTTC.

This chain uses TRBV2 with TRBJ1-6, with 7 bases fitting TRBD1. With 6 bases clipped from V and 7 bases from J, the junction kept 9 bases outside the gene matches. The CDR3 is 15 residues long. Germline V gene sequence: CDR1 SNHLY, CDR2 FYNNEI. CDR3 in DNA: TGTGCCAGCAGACCACGACGGACAGGCAATTCACCCCTCCACTTT. Translated, it gives CASRPRRTGNSPLHF.

The CDR3 reads CASSKGRGEVNTQYF. CDR3 DNA: TGTGCCAGCAGCAAGGGGAGGGGTGAAGTAAATACGCAGTATTTT. This chain joins TRBV6-1 and TRBJ2-3; 7 positions match TRBD2. This CDR3 is 15 amino acids long. Trimming at V came to 6 bases and at J to 7 bases, leaving 13 bases not matched to a gene. CDR1 MNHNS and CDR2 SASEGT come from the germline V gene.

This rearrangement joins TRBV27 to TRBJ2-3, with TRBD2 identical over 8 bases. The length of the CDR3 is 15 residues. J lost 6 bases, V lost 2 bases, and 7 bases had no gene match. CDR1 and CDR2 from the germline V gene are MNHEY and SMNVEV (reference sequence). The CDR3 bases are TGTGCCAGCAGTTTACCGGGAGGGATCAAGGATACGCAGTATTTT. Translating gives CASSLPGGIKDTQYF.

The chain links TRBV5-8 to TRBJ2-1; the match to TRBD2 covers 8 bases. The CDR3 is 15 residues long. Germline V gene lookup returns CDR1 SGHTS and CDR2 YDEGEE. J was trimmed by 3 bases and V by 5 bases; bases with no gene match: 7. This CDR3 reads CASRSGSVHYNEQFF. DNA of the CDR3: TGTGCCAGCAGGAGCGGGAGCGTCCACTACAATGAGCAGTTCTTC. The full variable domain, its missing parts supplied by reference TRBV5-8 and TRBJ2-1, is EAGVTQSPTHLIKTRGQQATLRCSPISGHTSVYWYQQALGLGLQFLLWYDEGEERNRGNFPPRFSGRQFPNYSSELNVNALELEDSALYLCASRSGSVHYNEQFFGPGTRLTVL.

This chain connects TRBV19 to TRBJ2-7; weak D call: TRBD2 (7 bases). V lost 6 bases and J lost 7, with 22 bases in between. Germline assignment: CDR1 LNHDA and CDR2 SQIVND (reference sequence). This CDR3 has 15 residues. CDR3: CASSSRGGVLGEQYF. The CDR3 DNA reads as TGTGCCAGTAGCTCCCGCGGGGGCGTGTTGGGGGAGCAGTACTTC. Supplemented by reference TRBV19 and TRBJ2-7, the full variable domain reads DGGITQSPKYLFRKEGQNVTLSCEQNLNHDAMYWYRQDPGQGLRLIYYSQIVNDFQKGDIAEGYSVSREKKESFPLTVTSAQKNPTAFYLCASSSRGGVLGEQYFGPGTRLTVT.